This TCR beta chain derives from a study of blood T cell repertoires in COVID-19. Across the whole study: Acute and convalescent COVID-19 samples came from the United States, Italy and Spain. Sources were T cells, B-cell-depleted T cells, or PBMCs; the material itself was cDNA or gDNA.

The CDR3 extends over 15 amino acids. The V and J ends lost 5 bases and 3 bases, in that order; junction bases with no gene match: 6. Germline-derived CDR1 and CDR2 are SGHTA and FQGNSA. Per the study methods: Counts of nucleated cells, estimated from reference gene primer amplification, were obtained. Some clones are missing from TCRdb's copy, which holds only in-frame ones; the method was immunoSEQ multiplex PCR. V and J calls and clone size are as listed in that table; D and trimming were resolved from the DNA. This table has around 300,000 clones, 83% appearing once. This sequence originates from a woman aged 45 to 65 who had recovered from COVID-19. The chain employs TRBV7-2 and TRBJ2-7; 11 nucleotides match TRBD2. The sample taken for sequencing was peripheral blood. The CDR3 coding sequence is TGTGCCAGCAGCGCGACTAGCGGGACGGACTACGAGCAGTACTTC. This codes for CASSATSGTDYEQYF.